These T cell receptor beta chains were read from a single sample in a study of blood T cell repertoires in COVID-19. The assay was immunoSEQ multiplex PCR, and TCRdb's table has in-frame clones only and misses some. Found here are approximately 300,000 clones, around 80% of them singletons; the top ten hold approximately 1.3%. Sequenced sample: peripheral blood. The receptors originated from a woman in her fifties or sixties with acute or convalescent COVID-19. Both conserved end residues are part of each CDR3. D genes are given only for firm matches. Expanded clones are given a class, and other clones once, few, many or no size at all.

j_gene	d_gene	v_gene	len	abundance	CDR3aa	CDR3nt
TRBJ1-1	.	TRBV30	12	.	CAWSVGSTEAFF	TGTGCCTGGAGTGTGGGGAGTACTGAAGCTTTCTTT
TRBJ2-1	TRBD1	TRBV11-2	15	.	CASSLGGTGYGEQFF	TGTGCCAGCAGCTTAGGTGGGACAGGGTACGGTGAGCAGTTCTTC
TRBJ1-1	.	TRBV6-5	13	.	CASEGGMNTEAFF	TGTGCCAGCGAAGGAGGGATGAACACTGAAGCTTTCTTT
TRBJ1-2	.	TRBV7-2	12	.	CASSLSRYGYTF	TGTGCCAGCAGCTTATCGCGATATGGCTACACCTTC
TRBJ2-1	.	TRBV10-2	10	.	CATSRREQFF	TGCGCCACCAGTCGGCGGGAGCAGTTCTTC
TRBJ1-2	TRBD1	TRBV30	16	.	CAWRGRQGRESVGYTF	TGTGCCTGGAGGGGGAGACAGGGTCGGGAGTCGGTTGGCTACACCTTC
TRBJ2-2	.	TRBV6-5	15	.	CATQKRGLSTGELFF	TGTGCCACCCAAAAGAGAGGCCTCTCAACCGGGGAGCTGTTTTTT
TRBJ2-2	.	TRBV6-5	15	once	CASRTGTLNTGELFF	TGTGCCAGCAGGACCGGGACACTGAACACCGGGGAGCTGTTTTTT
TRBJ2-3	.	TRBV5-6	13	.	CASSLDTTDTQYF	TGTGCCAGCAGCCTGGACACGACAGATACGCAGTATTTT
TRBJ2-3	.	TRBV7-3	12	.	CASSGEKDTQYF	TGTGCCAGCAGCGGAGAGAAAGATACGCAGTATTTT
TRBJ2-1	TRBD1	TRBV7-9	12	.	CASSRQGSEQFF	TGTGCCAGCAGCCGACAGGGCAGTGAGCAGTTCTTC
TRBJ1-1	.	TRBV9	14	.	CASSVQGSSTEAFF	TGTGCCAGCAGCGTGCAGGGATCGAGCACTGAAGCTTTCTTT
TRBJ1-2	TRBD1	TRBV3-1/TRBV3-2	17	once	CASSQGVGAGGNYGYTF	TGTGCCAGCAGCCAAGGGGTTGGGGCAGGGGGGAACTATGGCTACACCTTC
TRBJ2-3	.	TRBV2	15	once	CASSERGYSTDTQYF	TGTGCCAGCAGTGAACGGGGATATAGCACAGATACGCAGTATTTT
TRBJ1-2	TRBD1	TRBV5-6	14	.	CASSLDRGIYGYTF	TGTGCCAGCAGCTTGGACAGGGGAATCTATGGCTACACCTTC
TRBJ2-6	.	TRBV5-1	15	few	CASSEQSSGANVLTF	TGCGCCAGCAGCGAACAGAGCTCTGGGGCCAACGTCCTGACTTTC